The 6 T cell receptor beta chains reported below all come from one sample, sequenced in a study of beta chain features in type 1 diabetes. cDNA synthesis used the whole RNA isolate, giving expressed TCRB sequences. Here immunoSEQ multiplex PCR was the method, and the copy in TCRdb shows in-frame clones only, minus some. The sample contains around 340,000 clones, 6.5% to 10% of which appear only once. The sample comprised central memory CD4+ T cells from blood. The receptors shown here come from a woman younger than 35 in good health.

The table lists this clone with a few counts. The chain uses TRBV18 and TRBJ2-7; a possible D gene is TRBD1 (5 bases). Trimming left V 4 bases short and J 5 bases short, with 12 bases between. This CDR3 has 13 amino acids. CDR1 is KGHSH and CDR2 is LQKENI in the germline V gene. CDR3 sequence: CASSLHQGDEQYF. The CDR3 DNA sequence: TGTGCCAGCTCACTACACCAGGGCGACGAGCAGTACTTC.

This sequence joins TRBV18 and TRBJ2-1; 12 bases line up with TRBD2. Germline loops: CDR1 KGHSH, CDR2 LQKENI. The CDR3 length is 14 residues. J lost 8 bases, V lost 3 bases, and 2 bases had no gene match. The CDR3: CASSPLAGGDEQFF. The CDR3 nucleotides are TGTGCCAGCTCACCTCTAGCGGGAGGGGATGAGCAGTTCTTC.

The chain is built from TRBV18 and TRBJ2-2; 7 bases align to TRBD2. This CDR3 spans 15 amino acids. Germline assignment: CDR1 KGHSH and CDR2 LQKENI. J lost 4 bases, V lost 3 bases, and 5 bases had no gene match. CDR3 in amino acids: CASSPGLAVTGELFF. The CDR3 DNA is TGTGCCAGCTCACCGGGCCTAGCGGTCACCGGGGAGCTGTTTTTT. The full variable domain, its missing parts supplied by reference TRBV18 and TRBJ2-2, is NAGVMQNPRHLVRRRGQEARLRCSPMKGHSHVYWYRQLPEEGLKFMVYLQKENIIDESGMPKERFSAEFPKEGPSILRIQQVVRGDSAAYFCASSPGLAVTGELFFGEGSRLTVL.

This clone was detected a few times. The chain combines TRBV27 with TRBJ2-7; D call uncertain. The CDR3 length is 16 residues. V was clipped by 4 bases and J by 0 bases, with 16 bases between them. CDR1 and CDR2 (germline): MNHEY, SMNVEV (reference sequence). The CDR3 DNA sequence: TGTGCCAGCAGTTCCAAGACATCCCCCCGCTCCTACGAGCAGTACTTC. Protein product: CASSSKTSPRSYEQYF.

There are a few counts of this clone. The chain uses TRBV6-6 and TRBJ2-6, with D tentatively TRBD1 (6 bases). Trimming removed 10 bases from V and 0 bases from J, with 13 bases in between. This CDR3 spans 15 amino acids. Germline CDR1 MNHNY, CDR2 SVGAGI (reference sequence). The CDR3 DNA is TGTGCCACCACGGCAGGGGCCTCTGGGGCCAACGTCCTGACTTTC. Protein: CATTAGASGANVLTF.

The chain is built from TRBV4-3 and TRBJ2-3, with 11 positions matching TRBD2. Germline lookup yields CDR1 LGHNA and CDR2 YSLEER. The CDR3 contains 17 residues. J gave up 5 bases and V 0 bases, and 7 bases lay outside the gene matches. The CDR3 spells CASSQEPLAGAIDTQYF. For the CDR3, the DNA is TGCGCCAGCAGCCAAGAACCACTAGCGGGAGCGATAGATACGCAGTATTTT.